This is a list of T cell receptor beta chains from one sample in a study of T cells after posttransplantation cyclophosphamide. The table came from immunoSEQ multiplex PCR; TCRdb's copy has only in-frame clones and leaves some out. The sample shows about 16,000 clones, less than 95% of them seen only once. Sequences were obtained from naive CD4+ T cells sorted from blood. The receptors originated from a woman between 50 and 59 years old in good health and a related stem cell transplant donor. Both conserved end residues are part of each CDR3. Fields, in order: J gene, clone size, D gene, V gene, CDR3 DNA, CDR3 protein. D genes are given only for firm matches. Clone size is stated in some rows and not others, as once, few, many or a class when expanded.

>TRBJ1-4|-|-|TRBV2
TGTGCCGGCAGGGGAGGGACGACTAATGAAAAACTGTTTTTT
CAGRGGTTNEKLFF
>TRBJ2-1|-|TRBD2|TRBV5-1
TGCGCCAGCAGCCAGACTAGCGGGAGGATCCGGAGGAATGAGCAGTTCTTC
CASSQTSGRIRRNEQFF
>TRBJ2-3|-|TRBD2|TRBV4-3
TGCGCCAGCAGCCAGCGACTAGCGGGAGTTGATACGCAGTATTTT
CASSQRLAGVDTQYF
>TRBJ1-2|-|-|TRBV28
TGTGCCAGCAGTTTATGGGGGCAGTTCTATGGCTACACCTTC
CASSLWGQFYGYTF
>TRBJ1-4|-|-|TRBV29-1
TGCAGCGTCGTTGGAACAGGGCTTCGGGATGAAAAACTGTTTTTT
CSVVGTGLRDEKLFF
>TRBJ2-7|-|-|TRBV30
TGTGCCTGGAGCCCCTCGGGTGACAGGTACGAGCAGTACTTC
CAWSPSGDRYEQYF
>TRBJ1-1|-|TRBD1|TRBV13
TGTGCCAGCAGCCTTCGACAGGGGGCGAACACTGAAGCTTTCTTT
CASSLRQGANTEAFF
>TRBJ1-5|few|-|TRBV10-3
TGTGCCATCAGTGAGTCCAGGGGAGATCAGCCCCAGCATTTT
CAISESRGDQPQHF
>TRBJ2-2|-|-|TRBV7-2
TGTGCCAGCAGTCCCTCGAGGACCGGGGAGCTGTTTTTT
CASSPSRTGELFF
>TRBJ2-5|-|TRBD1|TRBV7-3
TGTGCCAGCAGCTTAACGGGACAGGGGTTTCAAGAGACCCAGTACTTC
CASSLTGQGFQETQYF
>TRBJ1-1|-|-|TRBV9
TGTGCCAGCAGCCCCTCCACAGGGCGCATGAACACTGAAGCTTTCTTT
CASSPSTGRMNTEAFF
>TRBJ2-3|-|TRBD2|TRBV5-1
TGCGCCAGCAGCACCGTGACTAGCGGCAGCACAGATACGCAGTATTTT
CASSTVTSGSTDTQYF
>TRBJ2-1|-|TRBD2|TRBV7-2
TGTGCCAGCAGCTTAGAAGCGGGAGGGGGAAATGAGCAGTTCTTC
CASSLEAGGGNEQFF
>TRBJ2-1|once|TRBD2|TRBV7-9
TGTGCCAGCAGCTTTTTCACTAGCGGGGACAATGAGCAGTTCTTC
CASSFFTSGDNEQFF
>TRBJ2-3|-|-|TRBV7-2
TGTGCCAGCAGCTTAAGAACCGGCGGAGATACGCAGTATTTT
CASSLRTGGDTQYF
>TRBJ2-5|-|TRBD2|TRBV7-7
TGTGCCAGCAGCTTGGGACTAGCGGGAGTGGAGACCCAGTACTTC
CASSLGLAGVETQYF
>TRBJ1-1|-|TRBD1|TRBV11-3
TGTGCCAGCAGCTCGAGGGGACAGACTCCTCCGGGTGAAGCTTTCTTT
CASSSRGQTPPGEAFF
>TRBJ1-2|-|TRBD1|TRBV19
TGTGCCAGTAGTGCATCACTCCAGGGGGGATTCGGCTACACCTTC
CASSASLQGGFGYTF
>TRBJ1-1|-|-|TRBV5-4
TGTGCCAGCAGCTCCGTTAAGGGGGCTGAAGCTTTCTTT
CASSSVKGAEAFF
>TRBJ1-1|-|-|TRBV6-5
TGTGCCAGCAGAGAGGCAGGGGTACCTGAAGCTTTCTTT
CASREAGVPEAFF
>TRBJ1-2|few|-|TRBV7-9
TGTGCCAGCAGCTTCCAGGGGTCTGGCTACACCTTC
CASSFQGSGYTF
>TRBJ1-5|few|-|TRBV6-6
TGTGCCAGCAGTCAGGGGAAGGCGTCGAATCAGCCCCAGCATTTT
CASSQGKASNQPQHF
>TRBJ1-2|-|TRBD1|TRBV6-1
TGTGCCAGCAGAGACAGGGGTGGATATGGCTACACCTTC
CASRDRGGYGYTF
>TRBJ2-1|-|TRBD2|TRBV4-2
TGTGCCAGCAGCCAAGAACGCGGGAGACCCTACAATGAGCAGTTCTTC
CASSQERGRPYNEQFF
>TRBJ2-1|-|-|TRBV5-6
TGTGCCAGCAGCCCGACAGATTACAATGAGCAGTTCTTC
CASSPTDYNEQFF
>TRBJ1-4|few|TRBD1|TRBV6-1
TGTGCCAGCAGTGAAACCCCGACAGGGTCTAATGAAAAACTGTTTTTT
CASSETPTGSNEKLFF
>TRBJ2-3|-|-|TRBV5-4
TGTGCCAGCAGCTTGGCGGGAGTGCGTCCAGATACGCAGTATTTT
CASSLAGVRPDTQYF
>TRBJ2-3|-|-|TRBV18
TGTGCCAGCTCAGATGGACTACAAGATACGCAGTATTTT
CASSDGLQDTQYF
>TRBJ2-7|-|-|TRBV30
TGTGCCTGGAGTCTAGGGGGTGCCGGGCAGTACTTC
CAWSLGGAGQYF
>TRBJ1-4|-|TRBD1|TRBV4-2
TGTGCCAGCAGCCAATCGGACAGGGGGCGAGGTGAAAAACTGTTTTTT
CASSQSDRGRGEKLFF
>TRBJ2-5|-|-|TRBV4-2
TGTGCCAGCAGCCAAGAAACCCGTGGGGGGAGAGAGACCCAGTACTTC
CASSQETRGGRETQYF
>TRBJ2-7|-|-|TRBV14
TGTGCCAGCAGCCAAGGTTTTAGATACGGCGAGCAGTACTTC
CASSQGFRYGEQYF
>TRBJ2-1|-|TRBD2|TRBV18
TGTGCCAGCTCACCACTAGCGGGAGCGGAGGAGCAGTTCTTC
CASSPLAGAEEQFF
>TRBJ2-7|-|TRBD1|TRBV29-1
TGCAGCGTTGAAGGGACAGGGTACGAGCAGTACTTC
CSVEGTGYEQYF
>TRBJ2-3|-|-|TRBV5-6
TGTGCCAGCAGCTTGCATCCGCCGCGGGATACGCAGTATTTT
CASSLHPPRDTQYF
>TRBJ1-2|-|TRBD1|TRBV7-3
TGTGCCAGCAGCTTAAGGGACAGAGCTTATGGCTACACCTTC
CASSLRDRAYGYTF
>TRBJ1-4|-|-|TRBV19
TGTGCCAGTAGGCGTGAAAAACTGTTTTTT
CASRREKLFF
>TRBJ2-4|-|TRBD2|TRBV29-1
TGCAGCGTTAAGGGGCGGGGGGTAGGAAAAAACATTCAGTACTTC
CSVKGRGVGKNIQYF
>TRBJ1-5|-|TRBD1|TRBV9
TGTGCCAGCAGCGAGACCGGGACAGGGGACAATCAGCCCCAGCATTTT
CASSETGTGDNQPQHF
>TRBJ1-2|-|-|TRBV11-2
TGTGCCAGCAGCCCCGACACAAACTATGGCTACACCTTC
CASSPDTNYGYTF
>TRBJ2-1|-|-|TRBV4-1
TGCGCCAGCAGCCAGTTCGGACAGGCGGGATTGTGGAATGAGCAGTTCTTC
CASSQFGQAGLWNEQFF
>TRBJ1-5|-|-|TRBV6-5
TGTGCCAGCATGCCGGGGGTAGGACGCAATCAGCCCCAGCATTTT
CASMPGVGRNQPQHF
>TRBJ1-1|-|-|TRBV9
TGTGCCAGTGCAAGGGACACGAACACTGAAGCTTTCTTT
CASARDTNTEAFF
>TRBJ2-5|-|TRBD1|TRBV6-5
TGTGCCAGCAGTAGAAACAGGGGGCCGGGGGAGACCCAGTACTTC
CASSRNRGPGETQYF
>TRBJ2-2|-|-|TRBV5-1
TGCGCCAGCAGCTTGGACCCTGCGCCCGGGGAGCTGTTTTTT
CASSLDPAPGELFF
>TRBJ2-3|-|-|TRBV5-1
TGCGCCAGCAGCTCCTTGGTGGGGGGGCGCGAGGATACGCAGTATTTT
CASSSLVGGREDTQYF
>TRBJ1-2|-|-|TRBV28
TGTGCCAGCAGTTTAGGGGACATTAGTAACTATGGCTACACCTTC
CASSLGDISNYGYTF
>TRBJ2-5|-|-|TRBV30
TGTGCCTGGAATGGCGTTAGCCTCCAAGAGACCCAGTACTTC
CAWNGVSLQETQYF
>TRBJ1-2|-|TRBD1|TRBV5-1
TGCGCCAGCAGCCTCTCCGGGACAGGGGGCCAGGAGGGCTATGGCTACACCTTC
CASSLSGTGGQEGYGYTF
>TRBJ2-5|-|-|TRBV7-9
TGTGCCAGCAGCCCCAGCGGGCTGAGAGAGACCCAGTACTTC
CASSPSGLRETQYF
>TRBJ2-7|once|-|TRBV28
TGTGCCAGCAGTTTGGCAGGCGCCTCGGGGTACAAGCAGTACTTC
CASSLAGASGYKQYF
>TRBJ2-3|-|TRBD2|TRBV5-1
TGCGCCAGCAGCTTGGCGGCTAGCGGAGATAGCACAGATACGCAGTATTTT
CASSLAASGDSTDTQYF
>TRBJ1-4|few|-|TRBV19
TGTGCCAGTAGTGTCAGGGAAAGAAAACTGTTTTTT
CASSVRERKLFF